A single sample gave rise to the 15 T cell receptor beta chains below, sequenced in a study of CD8+CD57+ T cells in acquired aplastic anemia. Before being chosen for sequencing, patients had shown CD8+CD57+ cell expansion by flow cytometry. Genomic DNA templated the TCR beta VDJ and CDR3 profiling. TCRdb processed the reads anew with MiXCR; each CDR3 protein has one entry. The table has about 470,000 distinct CDR3 sequences, under 40% seen once. Sequencing was done on a sample of sorted CD4+, CD8+, or CD8+CD57+ T cells (not recorded which) from PBMCs. The receptor set was obtained from a human donor with aplastic anemia.

This clonotype was seen at least ten times. The rearrangement joins TRBV2 to TRBJ2-2, with D tentatively TRBD1 (5 bases). V lost 7 bases and J lost 3, with 12 bases in between. The CDR3 has 14 amino acids. Germline CDR1 reads SNHLY; CDR2 reads FYNNEI. CDR3 protein: CASKVVGDTGELFF. CDR3 coding DNA: TGTGCCAGCAAGGTGGTAGGGGACACCGGGGAGCTGTTTTTT.

J is TRBJ2-7 and V is TRBV3-1, with TRBD2 identical over 7 bases. Germline V gene lookup returns CDR1 LGHDT and CDR2 YNNKEL (reference sequence). The CDR3 sequence is 15 residues long. Trimming cost V 5 bases and J 2 bases; bases outside gene matches: 9. The CDR3 reads CASSEGAGRTYEQYF. The DNA for the CDR3 is TGTGCCAGCAGCGAAGGAGCGGGGCGGACCTACGAGCAGTACTTC.

This clonotype was seen many times. The gene calls are TRBV5-1 and TRBJ1-6, with D uncertain. Per germline, CDR1 SGHRS and CDR2 YFSETQ. The CDR3 extends over 16 amino acids. The ends were cut back, 4 bases at V and 0 bases at J, with 11 bases in the middle. CDR3 sequence (DNA): TGCGCCAGCAGCAGAGATATTCCCTCCTATAATTCACCCCTCCACTTT. As protein: CASSRDIPSYNSPLHF.

This clonotype was counted a few times. The chain employs TRBV5-8 and TRBJ1-2; TRBD1 matches 8 bases. CDR3 length: 13 amino acids. V shed 4 bases, J shed 7 bases, and the junction held 6 bases outside the gene matches. In germline, CDR1 is SGHTS, CDR2 YDEGEE. DNA of the CDR3: TGTGCCAGCAGCCTGACAGGGGTCGGTGGCTACACCTTC. This encodes CASSLTGVGGYTF. Complete variable domain (other parts from reference TRBV5-8 and TRBJ1-2): EAGVTQSPTHLIKTRGQQATLRCSPISGHTSVYWYQQALGLGLQFLLWYDEGEERNRGNFPPRFSGRQFPNYSSELNVNALELEDSALYLCASSLTGVGGYTFGSGTRLTVV.

Only one count was recorded for this clonotype. The genes are TRBV10-3 and TRBJ2-1; D is uncertain. Germline loops: CDR1 ENHRY, CDR2 SYGVKD. V was pared by 2 bases and J by 4 bases, with 12 bases between. This CDR3 spans 15 amino acids. The CDR3 DNA follows: TGTGCCATCAGTGAGGGGCGGTACGAATACAATGAGCAGTTCTTC. Its protein is CAISEGRYEYNEQFF.

This clonotype was counted many times. The chain couples TRBV7-6 to TRBJ1-3; D possibly corresponds to TRBD1 (5 bases). The V gene's germline CDR1 is SGHVS and CDR2 FNYEAQ. This CDR3 spans 14 amino acids. With 1 base removed from V and 7 bases from J, the gap between germline ends came to 11 bases. The CDR3 sequence is CASSLDYGDNTIYF. CDR3 coding DNA: TGTGCCAGCAGCTTAGATTATGGGGACAACACCATATATTTT.

At least ten counts were recorded for this clonotype. The V gene is TRBV24-1, the J gene TRBJ1-1; 8 positions match TRBD1. The CDR3 is made up of 16 amino acids. V lost 2 bases, J lost 0 bases, and 4 bases stayed unmatched. Germline lookup yields CDR1 KGHDR and CDR2 SFDVKD. The CDR3 bases are TGTGCCACCAGTGATTCAGGGGGCCCCTTGAACACTGAAGCTTTCTTT. Amino acid sequence: CATSDSGGPLNTEAFF.

This clonotype has just a few counts. The V call is TRBV2, the J call TRBJ2-7; TRBD2 is a possible D gene (6 bases). The CDR3 covers 13 residues. The germline V and J ends were trimmed by 6 bases and 7 bases, with 16 bases remaining between them. Germline V gives CDR1 SNHLY, CDR2 FYNNEI. In DNA form, the CDR3 reads TGTGCCAGCAGGAACCCGGGGACTGGGGAGCAGTACTTC. Amino acid sequence: CASRNPGTGEQYF.

The chain couples TRBV10-3 to TRBJ1-2; TRBD1 agrees at 10 bases. CDR1 ENHRY and CDR2 SYGVKD come from the germline V gene. V trimming: 6 bases; J trimming: 1 base; junction bases outside the gene matches: 2. CDR3 length: 14 amino acids. The CDR3 DNA reads as TGTGCCATCAGGGACAGGGGGGGTAACTATGGCTACACCTTC. This sequence encodes CAIRDRGGNYGYTF.

This clonotype was recorded only once. V usage is TRBV20-1 and J usage is TRBJ2-3, with D perhaps TRBD1 (6 bases). This CDR3 has 16 residues. Germline CDR1 DFQATT, CDR2 SNEGSKA (reference sequence). The ends were cut back, 3 bases at V and 1 base at J, with 17 bases in the middle. The chain's CDR3 is CSASNRVLVGTDTQYF. In nucleotides, the CDR3 is TGCAGTGCTAGTAACAGGGTTTTAGTAGGCACAGATACGCAGTATTTT.

In this sample, this clonotype turned up many times. The J gene is TRBJ1-2, the V gene TRBV2; no clear D gene. Per germline, CDR1 SNHLY and CDR2 FYNNEI. This CDR3 has 12 amino acids. Trimming took 8 bases from V and 2 from J, leaving 9 bases between them. CDR3 loop: CASSNGNYGYTF. In nucleotides, the CDR3 is TGTGCCAGCTCGAACGGAAACTATGGCTACACCTTC.

This chain links TRBV27 with TRBJ1-4, with 9 nucleotides matching TRBD1. The CDR3 contains 18 residues. V lost 7 bases and J lost 5; bases outside the gene matches: 17. Germline values: CDR1 MNHEY, CDR2 SMNVEV (reference sequence). The CDR3 region is CASIMAQGAPGGNEKLFF. The CDR3 DNA reads TGTGCCAGCATAATGGCACAGGGGGCACCTGGGGGGAATGAAAAACTGTTTTTT.

As to this clonotype: Since no conserved phenylalanine or tryptophan closes the CDR3, a read error is the likely cause. The rearrangement links TRBV6-1 to TRBJ2-1; possible D gene TRBD1, 6 bases. The germline V gene has CDR1 MNHNS and CDR2 SASEGT. The CDR3 loop spans 12 amino acids. V lost 5 bases to trimming and J lost 7 bases, with 9 bases between them. The DNA of the CDR3 is TGTGCCAGCAGTCCAGGGGCGAATGAGCAGTTCCTC. Its protein is CASSPGANEQFL.

The chain couples TRBV11-1 to TRBJ2-2; 11 bases align to TRBD1. V was pared by 3 bases and J by 9 bases, with 15 bases of the junction left unmatched. Germline CDR1 SGHAT, CDR2 FQDESV (reference sequence). There are 18 residues in the CDR3. The CDR3 loop is CASSLGRTGGALSRELFF. Here the CDR3 DNA reads TGTGCCAGCAGCTTGGGCCGGACAGGGGGCGCGTTAAGTCGGGAGCTGTTTTTT. Full variable domain (remainder filled in from reference TRBV11-1 and TRBJ2-2): EAEVAQSPRYKITEKSQAVAFWCDPISGHATLYWYRQILGQGPELLVQFQDESVVDDSQLPKDRFSAERLKGVDSTLKIQPAELGDSAMYLCASSLGRTGGALSRELFFGEGSRLTVL.

This clonotype came up many times. The chain is built from TRBV6-1 and TRBJ1-2; D is undetermined. Germline CDR1 is MNHNS and CDR2 is SASEGT. V was trimmed by 5 bases and J by 4 bases, leaving 11 bases between them. The CDR3 loop spans 13 amino acids. In nucleotides, the CDR3 is TGTGCCAGCAGTCGTGACGGACGCTATGGCTACACCTTC. Its translation: CASSRDGRYGYTF.